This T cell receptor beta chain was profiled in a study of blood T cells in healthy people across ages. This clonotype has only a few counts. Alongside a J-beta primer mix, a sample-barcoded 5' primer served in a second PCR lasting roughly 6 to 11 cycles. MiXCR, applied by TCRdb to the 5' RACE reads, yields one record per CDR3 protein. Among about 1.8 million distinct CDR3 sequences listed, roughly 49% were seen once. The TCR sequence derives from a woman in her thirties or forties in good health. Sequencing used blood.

The CDR3 DNA reads TGCAGTGCCGCGGACAGGGGTTATTATGGCTACACCTTC. It encodes CSAADRGYYGYTF. The chain uses TRBV29-1 and TRBJ1-2; 9 bases fit TRBD1. The CDR3 extends over 13 amino acids. Germline-derived CDR1 and CDR2 are SQVTM and ANQGSEA. The full variable domain, completed using reference TRBV29-1 and TRBJ1-2, is SAVISQKPSRDICQRGTSLTIQCQVDSQVTMMFWYRQQPGQSLTLIATANQGSEATYESGFVIDKFPISRPNLTFSTLTVSNMSPEDSSIYLCSAADRGYYGYTFGSGTRLTVV.